The present entry profiles one TCR beta chain with its context. The antigen this receptor binds is unknown. Base-call qualities are not available, and no considerably larger clone is one nucleotide away. In Seattle, one collaborating source enrolled patients while the infection was active and tracked those patients longitudinally over the course of disease. Whole blood was collected in K2EDTA tubes by collaborating institutions according to the institutions' own protocols. For TCRbeta analysis, collaborator samples were shipped as frozen whole blood, as isolated PBMCs, or as DNA extracted from either sample type. The immunoSEQ Assay, a bias-controlled multiplex PCR, was used to amplify TCRbeta CDR3 regions from genomic DNA. Regarding the original processing steps: The number of nucleated cells in each sample was estimated by amplification of reference gene primers within the assay. Sequence reads were collapsed and filtered to measure the absolute abundance of every unique TCRbeta CDR3 rearrangement. For each sample, productive Simpson clonality was calculated as the square root of Simpson's diversity index across productive rearrangements. TCRdb provides this immuneACCESS table in a form limited to in-frame rearrangements. Some clones are lacking; in checked studies, under half of them reflect an unresolved V gene, and why the rest are absent is not known. Clonal size and the V and J genes are those of that table, whereas D and trimming came from the DNA. Here the sample has approximately 300,000 clones; 85% to 90% occur a single time. The ten largest clones take up under 1.1% of the sample.

The junction shows trimming of 6 bases on V and 0 bases on J, plus 9 bases between the germline ends. Taken from cysteine to phenylalanine, the CDR3 has 14 residues. Left in the record is the CDR3 DNA by itself, 42 bases read in frame from the first base. CDR1 and CDR2, per the germline V gene, are SGHTA and FQGNSA. These data originate in a study of blood T cell repertoires in COVID-19 (TCRdb year 2020). Study-level background: The collaborator samples originated in the United States, Italy and Spain and spanned the acute and convalescent phases of COVID-19. The material from the prospective study consisted of cDNA or gDNA derived from T cells, B-cell-depleted T cells, or PBMCs. Deeply sampled blood TCRbeta repertoires from subjects exposed to, actively infected with, or recovered from COVID-19 were included in the dataset. The repertoires were released in a freely available public database meant as a resource for research on the immune response to SARS-CoV-2. The samples were drawn from the first 160 participants of the ongoing ImmuneRACE study and from under 1,500 subjects provided by 6 global collaborators. The sample metadata nearly always contained a de-identified subject ID, COVID-19 status, age in years and sex. Where available, HLA class I and class II types were taken from metadata supplied by the sample provider and were not determined by assay-based typing.

The study at large found these results: The amount of clinical and demographic metadata varied by source and participant and was provided uncurated.

This receptor was identified in a woman between 40 and 50 years old with COVID-19, enrolled during active disease. The sequenced sample consisted of peripheral blood. This chain joins TRBV7-2 to TRBJ1-5; the D gene is perhaps TRBD1, from 5 matching bases. The sequence in DNA is TGTGCCAGCAGGCCAGACAGTAGCAATCAGCCCCAGCATTTT. Translated, this is CASRPDSSNQPQHF.